The T cell receptor (beta chain) under discussion was sequenced for a study of blood T cell repertoires in COVID-19. Whole-study context: The United States, Italy and Spain provided the acute and convalescent COVID-19 samples. Sources were T cells, B-cell-depleted T cells, or PBMCs; the material itself was cDNA or gDNA.

Per germline, CDR1 SQVTM and CDR2 ANQGSEA. The CDR3 sequence is 13 residues long. Trimming stripped 5 bases from V and 7 bases from J, with 18 bases between. How the authors handled the data: It was from reference gene primer amplification that nucleated cell counts were estimated. Sequencing was performed with immunoSEQ multiplex PCR; in TCRdb, only in-frame clones are kept and a portion is missing. V and J calls and clone size come straight from that table; D and trimming were deduced from the DNA. The profile shows over 150,000 clones, over 80% of them singletons. V and J are TRBV29-1 and TRBJ2-7; TRBD1 is a possible D gene (5 bases). The sequenced sample consisted of peripheral blood. The sequence was obtained from a woman aged 60-75 years with acute or convalescent COVID-19. The CDR3 nucleotides are TGCAGCGTTTTTATAGGGGCGAGAGGAGAGCAGTACTTC. It yields the protein CSVFIGARGEQYF.